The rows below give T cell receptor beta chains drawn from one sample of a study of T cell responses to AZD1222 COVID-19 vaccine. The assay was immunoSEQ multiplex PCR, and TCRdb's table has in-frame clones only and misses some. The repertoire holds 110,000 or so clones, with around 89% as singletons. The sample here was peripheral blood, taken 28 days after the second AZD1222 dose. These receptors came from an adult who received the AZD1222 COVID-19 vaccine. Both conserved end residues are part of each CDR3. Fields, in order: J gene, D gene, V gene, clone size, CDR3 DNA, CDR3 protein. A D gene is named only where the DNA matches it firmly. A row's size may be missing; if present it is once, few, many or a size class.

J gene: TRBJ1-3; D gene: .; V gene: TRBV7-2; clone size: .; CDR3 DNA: TGTGCCAGCAGAGAACAGGGACTCCGCTCTGGAAACACCATATATTTT; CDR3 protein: CASREQGLRSGNTIYF
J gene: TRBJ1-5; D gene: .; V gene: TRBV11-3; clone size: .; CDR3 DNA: TGTGCCAGCAGCTTAGACGGGGTGAATCAGCCCCAGCATTTT; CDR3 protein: CASSLDGVNQPQHF
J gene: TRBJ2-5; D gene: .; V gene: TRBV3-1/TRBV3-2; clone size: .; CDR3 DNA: TGTGCCAGCAGCCCCAGTCCGGGCCAAGAGACCCAGTACTTC; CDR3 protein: CASSPSPGQETQYF
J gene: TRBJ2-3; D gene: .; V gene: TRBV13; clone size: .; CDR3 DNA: TGTGCCAGCACCTTCAACGGAGCGCCTAGCACAGATACGCAGTATTTT; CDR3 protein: CASTFNGAPSTDTQYF
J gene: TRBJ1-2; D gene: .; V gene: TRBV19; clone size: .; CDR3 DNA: TGTGCCAGTAGTATCCCCGGGACACTGAAGGGTGGCTACACCTTC; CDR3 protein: CASSIPGTLKGGYTF
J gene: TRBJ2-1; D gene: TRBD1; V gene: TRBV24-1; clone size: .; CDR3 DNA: TGTGCCACCAGTGATTTGCACGACAGGGTTACAAGGCCTTTAGTCCTAAACCAAAACAATGAGCAGTTCTTC; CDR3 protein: CATSDLHDRVTRPLVLNQNNEQFF
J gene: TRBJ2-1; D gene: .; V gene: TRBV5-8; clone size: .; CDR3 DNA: TGTGCCAGCAGCTTGGGGGTAGACATTGAGAATGAGCAGTTCTTC; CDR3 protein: CASSLGVDIENEQFF
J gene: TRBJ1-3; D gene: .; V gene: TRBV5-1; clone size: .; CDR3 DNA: TGCGCCAGCAGCGACACCACTGGAAACACCATATATTTT; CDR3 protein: CASSDTTGNTIYF
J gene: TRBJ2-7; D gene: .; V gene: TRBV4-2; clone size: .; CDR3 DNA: TGTGCCAGCAGCCCCTCAAGGGGTAGCGGATGGGAGCAGTACTTC; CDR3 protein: CASSPSRGSGWEQYF
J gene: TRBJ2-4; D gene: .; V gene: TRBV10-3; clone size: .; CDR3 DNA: TGTGCCATCAGTGAGTCGCAAACAGGAGCCGGACCAAACATTCAGTACTTC; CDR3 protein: CAISESQTGAGPNIQYF
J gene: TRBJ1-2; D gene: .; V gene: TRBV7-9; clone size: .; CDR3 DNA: TGTGCCAGCAGGCCAACAGGGATCGACTATGGCTACACCTTC; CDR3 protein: CASRPTGIDYGYTF
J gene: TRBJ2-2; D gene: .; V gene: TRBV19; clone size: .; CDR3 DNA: TGTGCCAGTAGTTTTAGGGGGGCTAGCGCCGGGGAGCTGTTTTTT; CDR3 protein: CASSFRGASAGELFF
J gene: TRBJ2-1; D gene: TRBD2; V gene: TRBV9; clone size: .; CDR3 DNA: TGTGCCAGCAGCGTAGGGGCGGGAGGGCCAGGGGAGCAGTTCTTC; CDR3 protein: CASSVGAGGPGEQFF
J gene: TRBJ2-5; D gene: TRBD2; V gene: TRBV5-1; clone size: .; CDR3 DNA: TGCGCCAGCAGCCCTCTGGGACTAGCGGGGGGACAAGAGACCCAGTACTTC; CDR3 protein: CASSPLGLAGGQETQYF
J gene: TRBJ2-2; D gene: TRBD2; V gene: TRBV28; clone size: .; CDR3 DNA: TGTGCCAGCAGTTGGTGGGGGGGGACCGGGGAGCTGTTTTTT; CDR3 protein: CASSWWGGTGELFF
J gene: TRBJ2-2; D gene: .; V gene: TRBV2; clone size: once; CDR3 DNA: TGTGCCAGCAGTACCGGCAGGGGCACCGGGGAGCTGTTTTTT; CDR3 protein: CASSTGRGTGELFF
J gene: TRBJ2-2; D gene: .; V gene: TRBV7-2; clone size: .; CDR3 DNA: TGTGCCAGCAGCTTAGGGGGACTTTACACCGGGGAGCTGTTTTTT; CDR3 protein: CASSLGGLYTGELFF